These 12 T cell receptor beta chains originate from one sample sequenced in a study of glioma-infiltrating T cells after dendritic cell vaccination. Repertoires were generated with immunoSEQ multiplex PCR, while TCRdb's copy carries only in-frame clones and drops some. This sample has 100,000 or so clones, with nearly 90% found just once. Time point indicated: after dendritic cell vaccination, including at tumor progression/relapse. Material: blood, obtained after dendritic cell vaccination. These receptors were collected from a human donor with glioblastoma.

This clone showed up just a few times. The CDR3 reads CASSAGTADSYEQYF. CDR3 nucleotide sequence: TGTGCCAGCAGCGCCGGGACAGCCGACTCCTACGAGCAGTACTTC. The chain has TRBV6-1 and TRBJ2-7, with 7 bases matching TRBD1. The CDR3 is 15 amino acids. J lost 0 bases, V lost 6 bases, and 8 bases had no gene match. Germline assignment: CDR1 MNHNS and CDR2 SASEGT.

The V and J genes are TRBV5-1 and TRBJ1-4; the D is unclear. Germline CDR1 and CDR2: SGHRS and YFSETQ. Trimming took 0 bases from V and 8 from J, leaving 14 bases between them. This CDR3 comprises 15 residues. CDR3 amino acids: CASSLGVGVWEKLFF. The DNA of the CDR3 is TGCGCCAGCAGCTTGGGAGTGGGCGTTTGGGAAAAACTGTTTTTT.

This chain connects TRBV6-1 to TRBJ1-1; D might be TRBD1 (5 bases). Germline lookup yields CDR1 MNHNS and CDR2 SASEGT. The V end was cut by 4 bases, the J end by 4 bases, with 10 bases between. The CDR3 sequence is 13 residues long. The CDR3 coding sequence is TGTGCCAGCAGTGGGGGGGTCGGCACTGAAGCTTTCTTT. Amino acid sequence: CASSGGVGTEAFF.

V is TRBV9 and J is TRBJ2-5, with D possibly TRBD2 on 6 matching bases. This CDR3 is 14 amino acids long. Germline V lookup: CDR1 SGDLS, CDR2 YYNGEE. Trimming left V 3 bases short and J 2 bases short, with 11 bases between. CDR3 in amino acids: CASSAGLSQETQYF. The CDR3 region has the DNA TGTGCCAGCAGCGCGGGACTTTCTCAAGAGACCCAGTACTTC.

The DNA of the CDR3 is TGTGCCAGCAGTGATGAGGCGGGGATCTCCTACGAGCAGTACTTC. Protein sequence: CASSDEAGISYEQYF. The V call is TRBV6-1, the J call TRBJ2-7, with TRBD2 as a possible D gene (6 bases). CDR1 MNHNS and CDR2 SASEGT come from the germline V gene. V was pared by 3 bases and J by 0 bases, with 12 bases between. The CDR3 sequence is 15 residues long.

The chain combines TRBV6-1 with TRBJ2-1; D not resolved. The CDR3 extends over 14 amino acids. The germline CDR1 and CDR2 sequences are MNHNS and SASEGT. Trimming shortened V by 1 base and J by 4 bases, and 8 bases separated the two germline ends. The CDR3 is CASSEGAPYNEQFF. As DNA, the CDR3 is TGTGCCAGCAGTGAAGGGGCCCCGTACAATGAGCAGTTCTTC.

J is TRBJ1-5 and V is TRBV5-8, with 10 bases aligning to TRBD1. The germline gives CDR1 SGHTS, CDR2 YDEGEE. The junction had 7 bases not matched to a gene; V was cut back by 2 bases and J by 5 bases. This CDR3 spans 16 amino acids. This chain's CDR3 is CASSFNRQGADQPQHF. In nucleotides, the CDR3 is TGTGCCAGCAGCTTCAACCGACAGGGGGCAGATCAGCCCCAGCATTTT.

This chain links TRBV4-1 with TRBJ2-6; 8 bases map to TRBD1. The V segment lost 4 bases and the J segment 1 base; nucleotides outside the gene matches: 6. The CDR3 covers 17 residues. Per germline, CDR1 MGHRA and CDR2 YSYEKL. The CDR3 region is CASSPQGASSGANVLTF. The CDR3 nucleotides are TGCGCCAGCAGCCCTCAGGGGGCGAGTTCTGGGGCCAACGTCCTGACTTTC.

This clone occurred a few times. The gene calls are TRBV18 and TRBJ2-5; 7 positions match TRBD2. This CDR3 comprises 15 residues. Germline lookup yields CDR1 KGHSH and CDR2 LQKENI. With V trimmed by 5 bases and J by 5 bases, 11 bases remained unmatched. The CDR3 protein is CASSGTGGVKETQYF. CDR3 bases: TGTGCCAGCTCAGGCACGGGAGGAGTAAAGGAGACCCAGTACTTC.

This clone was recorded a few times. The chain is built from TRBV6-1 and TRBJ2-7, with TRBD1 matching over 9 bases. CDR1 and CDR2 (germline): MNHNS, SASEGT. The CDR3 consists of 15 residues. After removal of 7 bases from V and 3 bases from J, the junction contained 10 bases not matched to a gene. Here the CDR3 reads CASNSNRDRVYEQYF. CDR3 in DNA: TGTGCCAGCAACAGCAACCGGGACAGGGTCTACGAGCAGTACTTC.

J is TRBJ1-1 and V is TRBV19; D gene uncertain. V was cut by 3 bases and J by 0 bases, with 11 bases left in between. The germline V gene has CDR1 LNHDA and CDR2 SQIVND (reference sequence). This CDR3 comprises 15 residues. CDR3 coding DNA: TGTGCCAGTAGTATCGGACTCCTCATGAACACTGAAGCTTTCTTT. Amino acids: CASSIGLLMNTEAFF.

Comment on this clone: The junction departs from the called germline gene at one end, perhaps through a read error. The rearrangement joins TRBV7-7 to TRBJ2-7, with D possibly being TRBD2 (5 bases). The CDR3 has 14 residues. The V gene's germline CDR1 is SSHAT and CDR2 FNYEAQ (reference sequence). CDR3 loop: CASSPSGVTYEQYF. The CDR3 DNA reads TGTGCTAGCAGCCCCTCCGGGGTTACCTACGAGCAGTACTTC.